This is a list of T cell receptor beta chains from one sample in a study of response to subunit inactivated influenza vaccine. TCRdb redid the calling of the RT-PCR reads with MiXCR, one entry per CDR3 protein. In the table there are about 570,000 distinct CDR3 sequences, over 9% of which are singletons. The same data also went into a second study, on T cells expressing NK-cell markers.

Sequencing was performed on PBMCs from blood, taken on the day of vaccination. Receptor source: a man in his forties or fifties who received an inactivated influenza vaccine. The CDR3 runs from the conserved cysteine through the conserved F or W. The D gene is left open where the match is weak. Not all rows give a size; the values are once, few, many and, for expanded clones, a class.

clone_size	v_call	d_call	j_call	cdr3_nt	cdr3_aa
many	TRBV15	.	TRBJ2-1	TGTGCCACCAGCAGATCCTCCGGGCCCGGTAATGAGCAGTTCTTC	CATSRSSGPGNEQFF
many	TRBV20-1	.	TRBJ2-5	TGCAGTGCTAGGAAAACTAACAGGGATCGAGAGACCCAGTACTTC	CSARKTNRDRETQYF
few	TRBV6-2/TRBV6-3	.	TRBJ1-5	TGTGCCAGCAGTTACAGGGCAGGGACGTCCCAGCATTTT	CASSYRAGTSQHF
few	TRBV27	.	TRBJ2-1	TGTGCCAGCAGTTTTGCCTCCGGGCTCTCTAGCAGGAGGTACAATGAGCAGTTCTTC	CASSFASGLSSRRYNEQFF
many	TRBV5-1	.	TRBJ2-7	TGCGCCAGCAGCCAGGGACTGAACTCCTACGAGCAGTACTTC	CASSQGLNSYEQYF
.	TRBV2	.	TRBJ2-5	TGTGCCAGCAGTGGGGTTGGGGGGGAGACCCAGTACTTC	CASSGVGGETQYF
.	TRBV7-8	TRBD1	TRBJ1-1	TGTGCCAGCAGCCGACAGGGGGTCGCTGAAGCTTTCTTT	CASSRQGVAEAFF
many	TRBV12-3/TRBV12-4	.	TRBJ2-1	TGTGCCAGCAGTATACGCTTCCTGTACAATGAGCAGTTCTTC	CASSIRFLYNEQFF
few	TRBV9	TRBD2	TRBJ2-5	TGTGCCAGCAGCGTATCTAGCGGGACTCAAGAGACCCAGTACTTC	CASSVSSGTQETQYF
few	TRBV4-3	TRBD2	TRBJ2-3	TGCGCCAGCAGCCAGGGGGAGGGACTTACCGATACGCAGTATTTT	CASSQGEGLTDTQYF
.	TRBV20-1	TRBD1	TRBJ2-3	TGCAGTGCGCCTAACACAGGGGGCGCGAGGGATACGCAGTATTTT	CSAPNTGGARDTQYF
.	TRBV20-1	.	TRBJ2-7	TGCAGTGCTAAGCTGCGGGCCGGCGCACACGAGCAGTACTTC	CSAKLRAGAHEQYF
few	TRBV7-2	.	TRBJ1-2	TGTGCCAGCAGCCCCGGACAACCTACTATGCCCATCTTC	CASSPGQPTMPIF
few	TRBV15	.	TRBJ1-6	TGTGCCACCAGCGCTGGGCTCAATAATTCACCCCTCCACTTT	CATSAGLNNSPLHF
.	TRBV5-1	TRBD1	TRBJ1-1	TGCGCCAGCAGCCTCAGGGGGAGGACTGAAGCTTTCTTT	CASSLRGRTEAFF
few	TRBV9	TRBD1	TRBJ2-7	TGTGCCAGCAGCGAGGACAGGGTCAGCGAGCAGTACTTC	CASSEDRVSEQYF
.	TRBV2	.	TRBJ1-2	TGTGCCAGCAGTGAAGTGTTACGTCGGGGTGGTGGCTACACCTTC	CASSEVLRRGGGYTF
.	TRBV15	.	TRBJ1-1	TGTGCCACCAGTCGAGCGGACAGCACTGAAGCTTTCTTT	CATSRADSTEAFF
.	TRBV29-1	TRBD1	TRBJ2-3	TGCAGTTCGAATCTATTAGGACAGGGTACGGAGGATACGCAGTATTTT	CSSNLLGQGTEDTQYF
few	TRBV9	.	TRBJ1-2	TGTGCCAGCAGCGAGTATGGGGGGACTGCCTATGGCTACACCTTC	CASSEYGGTAYGYTF
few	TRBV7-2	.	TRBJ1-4	TGTGCCAGCAGCTTAGTAGAGGAAAAACTGTTTTTT	CASSLVEEKLFF
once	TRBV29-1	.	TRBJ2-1	TGCAGCGTTGTATACGGACACACCCAATTCTTC	CSVVYGHTQFF
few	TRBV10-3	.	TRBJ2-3	TGTGCCATCAGGAAAAGGGAGTCAGATACGCAGTATTTT	CAIRKRESDTQYF
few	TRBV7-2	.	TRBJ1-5	TGTGCCAGCAGCTCCACAGCTAATAACCATCAGCCCCAGCATTTT	CASSSTANNHQPQHF
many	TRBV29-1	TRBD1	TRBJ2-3	TGCAGCGCCGGGACAGGGTCAGATACGCAGTATTTT	CSAGTGSDTQYF
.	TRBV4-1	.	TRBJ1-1	TGCGCCAGCAGCCAGGAAGGCAGGGAGCACACTGAAGCTTTCTTT	CASSQEGREHTEAFF
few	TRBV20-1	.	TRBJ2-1	TGCAGTGCTAGAGACGAAAAAGGGATGATCAATGAGCAGTTCTTC	CSARDEKGMINEQFF
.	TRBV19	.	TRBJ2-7	TGTGCCAGTAGTATAGCGCTCTCAACCTACGAGCAGTACTTC	CASSIALSTYEQYF
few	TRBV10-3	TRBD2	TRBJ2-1	TGTGCCATCTTACTGGGAGGGGGAGCGGGAGCCTACAATGAGCAGTTCTTC	CAILLGGGAGAYNEQFF
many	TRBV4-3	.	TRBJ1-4	TGCGCCAGCAGCCACGCCGCAGCAACTAATGAAAAACTGTTTTTT	CASSHAAATNEKLFF
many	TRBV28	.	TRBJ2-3	TGTGCCAGCAGTTCCCCCTTAGGATTCGTGGGCACAGATACGCAGTATTTT	CASSSPLGFVGTDTQYF
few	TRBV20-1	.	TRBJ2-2	TGCAGTGCTAGAGATCGCAGGGGGGATGCGAACACCGGGGAGCTGTTTTTT	CSARDRRGDANTGELFF
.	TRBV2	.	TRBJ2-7	TGTGCCAGCAGTGGGTGGCAGGGATCCTACGAGCAGTACTTC	CASSGWQGSYEQYF
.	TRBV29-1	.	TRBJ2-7	TGCAGCGCCGACGGGGCTGACTACGAGCAGTACTTC	CSADGADYEQYF
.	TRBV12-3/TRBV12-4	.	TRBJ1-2	TGTGCCAGCAGTTCCTTAGTACCTCCCTATGGCTACACCTTC	CASSSLVPPYGYTF
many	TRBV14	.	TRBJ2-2	TGTGCCAGCAGCCGGAGGGGGCCCGGGGAGCTGTTTTTT	CASSRRGPGELFF
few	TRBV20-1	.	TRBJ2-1	TGCAGTGCTAGAGATCCGGACTTCAATGAGCAGTTCTTC	CSARDPDFNEQFF
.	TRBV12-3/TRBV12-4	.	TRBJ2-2	TGTGCCAGCAGTTTCGTAACAGACAAGAACACCGGGGAGCTGTTTTTT	CASSFVTDKNTGELFF
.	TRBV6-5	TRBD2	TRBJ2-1	TGTGCCAGCAGTTACGGGCTAGCGGGGCTCGATGAGCAGTTCTTC	CASSYGLAGLDEQFF
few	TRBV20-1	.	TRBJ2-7	TGCAGTGCTAGAGATCGGCTTTTGGGGGAGCAGTACTTC	CSARDRLLGEQYF
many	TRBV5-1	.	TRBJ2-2	TGCGCCAGCAGCTTAGCCAAAGCAAACACCGGGGAGCTGTTTTTT	CASSLAKANTGELFF
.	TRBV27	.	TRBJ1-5	TGTGCCAGCGGATCACAGGGACATAATAGCAATCAGCCCCAGCATTTT	CASGSQGHNSNQPQHF